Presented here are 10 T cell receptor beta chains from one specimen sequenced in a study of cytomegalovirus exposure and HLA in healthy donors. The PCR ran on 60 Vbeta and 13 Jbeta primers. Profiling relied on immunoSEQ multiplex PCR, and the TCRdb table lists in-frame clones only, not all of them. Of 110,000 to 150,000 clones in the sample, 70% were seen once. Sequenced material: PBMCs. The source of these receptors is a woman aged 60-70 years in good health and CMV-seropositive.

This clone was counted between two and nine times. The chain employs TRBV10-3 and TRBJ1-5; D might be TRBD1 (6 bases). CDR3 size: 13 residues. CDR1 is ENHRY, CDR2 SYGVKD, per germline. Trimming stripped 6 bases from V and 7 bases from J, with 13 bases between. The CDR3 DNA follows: TGTGCCATCAGGCCACAGGGTGGACAGCCCCAGCATTTT. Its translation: CAIRPQGGQPQHF.

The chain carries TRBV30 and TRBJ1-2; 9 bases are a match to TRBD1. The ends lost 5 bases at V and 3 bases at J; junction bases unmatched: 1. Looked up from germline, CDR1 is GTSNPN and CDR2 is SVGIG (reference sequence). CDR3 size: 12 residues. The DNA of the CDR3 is TGTGCCTGGGGGGACAGGGACTATGGCTACACCTTC. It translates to CAWGDRDYGYTF.

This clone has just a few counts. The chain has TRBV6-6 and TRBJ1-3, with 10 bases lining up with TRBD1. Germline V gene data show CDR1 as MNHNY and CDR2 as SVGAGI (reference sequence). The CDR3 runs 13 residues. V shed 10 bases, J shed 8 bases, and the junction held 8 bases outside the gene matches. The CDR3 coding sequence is TGTGCCAATCGACAGGGGGCTGGGGACACCATATATTTT. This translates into CANRQGAGDTIYF.

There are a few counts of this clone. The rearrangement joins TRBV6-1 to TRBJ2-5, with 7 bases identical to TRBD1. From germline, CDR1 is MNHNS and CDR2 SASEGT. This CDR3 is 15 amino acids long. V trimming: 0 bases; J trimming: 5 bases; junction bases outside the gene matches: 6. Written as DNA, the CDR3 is TGTGCCAGCAGTGAAGCCGCAGGGGGTAGCGAGACCCAGTACTTC. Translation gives CASSEAAGGSETQYF.

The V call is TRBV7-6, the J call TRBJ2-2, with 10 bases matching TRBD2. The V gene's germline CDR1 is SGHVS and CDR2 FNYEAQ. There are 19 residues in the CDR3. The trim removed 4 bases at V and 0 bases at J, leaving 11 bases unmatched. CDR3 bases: TGTGCCAGCAGCTGGGGGCTAGCGGGAGTTTCCCCGAACACCGGGGAGCTGTTTTTT. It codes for CASSWGLAGVSPNTGELFF.

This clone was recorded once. CDR3 nucleotide sequence: TGTGCCAGCAGTCCCCGGGTAAATGGCTACACCTTC. As protein: CASSPRVNGYTF. The rearrangement links TRBV28 to TRBJ1-2, with D hard to call. CDR3 length equals 12 residues. Per germline, CDR1 MDHEN and CDR2 SYDVKM. With 5 bases removed from V and 6 bases from J, the gap between germline ends came to 10 bases.

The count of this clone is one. The CDR3 DNA follows: TGTGCCAGCAGCCCCCTAGGTTACGAGCAGTACTTC. Translated: CASSPLGYEQYF. This rearrangement joins TRBV7-2 to TRBJ2-7; D is undetermined. Germline lookup yields CDR1 SGHTA and CDR2 FQGNSA. Trimming shortened V by 5 bases and J by 4 bases, and 9 bases separated the two germline ends. The CDR3 is 12 amino acids. Drawing the rest from reference TRBV7-2 and TRBJ2-7, the complete variable domain is GAGVSQSPSNKVTEKGKDVELRCDPISGHTALYWYRQSLGQGLEFLIYFQGNSAPDKSGLPSDRFSAERTGGSVSTLTIQRTQQEDSAVYLCASSPLGYEQYFGPGTRLTVT.

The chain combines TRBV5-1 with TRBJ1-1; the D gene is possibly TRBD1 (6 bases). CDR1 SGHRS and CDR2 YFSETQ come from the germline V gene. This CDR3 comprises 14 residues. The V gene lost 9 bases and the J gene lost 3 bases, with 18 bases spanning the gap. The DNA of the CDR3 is TGCGCCACCGAATTACCACAGGGTCACACTGAAGCTTTCTTT. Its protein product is CATELPQGHTEAFF. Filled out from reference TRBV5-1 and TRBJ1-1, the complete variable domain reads KAGVTQTPRYLIKTRGQQVTLSCSPISGHRSVSWYQQTPGQGLQFLFEYFSETQRNKGNFPGRFSGRQFSNSRSEMNVSTLELGDSALYLCATELPQGHTEAFFGQGTRLTVV.

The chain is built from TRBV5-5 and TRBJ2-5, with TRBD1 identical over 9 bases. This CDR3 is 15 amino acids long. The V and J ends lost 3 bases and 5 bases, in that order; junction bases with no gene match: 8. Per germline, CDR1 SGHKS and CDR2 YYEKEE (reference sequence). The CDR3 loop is CASSSRTGVGETQYF. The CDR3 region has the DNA TGTGCCAGCAGCTCGCGGACAGGGGTGGGGGAGACCCAGTACTTC.

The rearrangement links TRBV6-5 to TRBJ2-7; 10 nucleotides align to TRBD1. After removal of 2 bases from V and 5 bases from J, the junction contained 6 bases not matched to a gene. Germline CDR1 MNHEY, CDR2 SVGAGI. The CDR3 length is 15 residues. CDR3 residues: CASSYNPTGGNEQYF. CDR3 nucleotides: TGTGCCAGCAGTTACAACCCGACAGGGGGCAACGAGCAGTACTTC.